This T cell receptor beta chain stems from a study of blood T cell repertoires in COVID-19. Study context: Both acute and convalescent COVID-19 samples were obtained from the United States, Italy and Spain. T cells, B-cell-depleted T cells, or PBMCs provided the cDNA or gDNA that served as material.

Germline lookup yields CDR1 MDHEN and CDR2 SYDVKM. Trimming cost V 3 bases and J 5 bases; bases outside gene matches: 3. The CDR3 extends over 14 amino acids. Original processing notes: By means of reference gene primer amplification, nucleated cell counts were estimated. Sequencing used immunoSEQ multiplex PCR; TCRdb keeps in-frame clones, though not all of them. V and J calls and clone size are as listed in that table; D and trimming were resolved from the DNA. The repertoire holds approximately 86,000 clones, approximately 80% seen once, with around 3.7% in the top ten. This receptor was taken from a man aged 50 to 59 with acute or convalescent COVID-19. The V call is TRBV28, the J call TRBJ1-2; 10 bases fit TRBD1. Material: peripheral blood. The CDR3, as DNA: TGTGCCAGCAGTTTGGCGGACAGGGGGTATGGCTACACCTTC. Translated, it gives CASSLADRGYGYTF.